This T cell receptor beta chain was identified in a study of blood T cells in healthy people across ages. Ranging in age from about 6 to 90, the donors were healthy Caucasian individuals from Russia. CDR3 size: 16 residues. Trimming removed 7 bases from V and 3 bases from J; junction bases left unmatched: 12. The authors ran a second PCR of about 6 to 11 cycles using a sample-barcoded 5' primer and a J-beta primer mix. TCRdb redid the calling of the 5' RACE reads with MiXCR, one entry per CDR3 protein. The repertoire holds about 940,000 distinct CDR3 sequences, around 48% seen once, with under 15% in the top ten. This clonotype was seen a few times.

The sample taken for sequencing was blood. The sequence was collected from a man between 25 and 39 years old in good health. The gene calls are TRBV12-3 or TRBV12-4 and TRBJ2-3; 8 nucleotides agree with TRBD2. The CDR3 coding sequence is TGTGCCAGCACCATCTTTAGCGGGGCCGGGACAGATACGCAGTATTTT. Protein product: CASTIFSGAGTDTQYF.